This T cell receptor (beta chain) stems from a study of T cells in Graves' hyperthyroidism and ophthalmopathy. Germline V gene sequence: CDR1 SEHNR, CDR2 FQNEAQ (reference sequence). The CDR3 totals 19 residues. V gave up 5 bases and J gave up 4 bases; unmatched junction bases: 16. TCR beta CDR3 regions were amplified from RNA. HTBI primers were used for first-round RT-PCR of the TCR CDR3. TCRdb recomputed calls from the multiplex PCR reads with MiXCR, one row per CDR3 protein. The sample lists hundreds of thousands of distinct CDR3 sequences, roughly a sixth occurring once. The sequence came from a woman in her 50s with Graves' hyperthyroidism that later progressed to Graves' ophthalmopathy. The chain carries TRBV7-9 and TRBJ2-7, with TRBD2 matching 14 bases. The specimen sequenced was blood. The CDR3 reads CASSRIRLTSGGAGYEQYF. DNA for the CDR3: TGTGCCAGCAGCCGCATAAGGCTGACTAGCGGGGGGGCGGGATACGAGCAGTACTTC.